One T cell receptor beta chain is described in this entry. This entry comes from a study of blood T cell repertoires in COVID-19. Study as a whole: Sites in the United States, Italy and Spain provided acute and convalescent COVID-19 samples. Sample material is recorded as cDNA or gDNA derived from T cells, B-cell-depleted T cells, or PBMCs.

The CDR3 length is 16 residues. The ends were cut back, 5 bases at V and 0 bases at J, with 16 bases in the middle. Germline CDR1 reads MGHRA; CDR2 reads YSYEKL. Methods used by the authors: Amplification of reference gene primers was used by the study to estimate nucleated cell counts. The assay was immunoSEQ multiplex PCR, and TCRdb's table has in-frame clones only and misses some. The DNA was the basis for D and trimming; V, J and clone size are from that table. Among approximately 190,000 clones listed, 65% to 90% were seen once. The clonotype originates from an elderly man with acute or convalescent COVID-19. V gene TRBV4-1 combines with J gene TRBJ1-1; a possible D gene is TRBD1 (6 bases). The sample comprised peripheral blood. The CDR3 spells CASSARTAVMNTEAFF. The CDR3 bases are TGCGCCAGCAGCGCTCGGACAGCAGTAATGAACACTGAAGCTTTCTTT.